The TCR beta chain under discussion was sequenced for a study of PD-1 blockade in classical Hodgkin lymphoma. General observations from the study: Relapsed/refractory patients reportedly had the lowest baseline TCR diversity, below newly diagnosed patients, who were below healthy donors. Possible causes of repertoire differences, disease activity or prior therapy, remain undefined. The study found complete responders had baseline diversity similar to newly diagnosed patients. By C4D1, CD4+ diversity increased significantly, especially in complete responders.

Libraries were prepared by immunoSEQ multiplex PCR; TCRdb keeps only in-frame clonotypes and omits some of them. The table records about 85,000 clones, 80% to 95% of them present only once. The germline CDR1 and CDR2 sequences are SGHDN and FVKESK. There are 14 residues in the CDR3. V was trimmed by 5 bases and J by 2 bases, leaving 10 bases between them. To note about this clone: Its target is unknown.

Each patient experienced a relapse that followed autologous stem cell transplantation, and brentuximab vedotin exposure varied. The TCR was taken from a human donor with classical Hodgkin lymphoma. Material: peripheral blood mononuclear cells (PBMCs), obtained before the second cycle of nivolumab. The chain combines TRBV14 with TRBJ2-1; D not certain. The CDR3 DNA reads as TGTGCCAGCAGCTTCTCCGGGCCCTACAATGAGCAGTTCTTC. It yields the protein CASSFSGPYNEQFF.